One sample yielded the 4 T cell receptor beta chains listed below, sequenced in a study of blood T cell repertoires in COVID-19. Data came from immunoSEQ multiplex PCR; TCRdb stores just in-frame clones and leaves some out. The table has 35,000 to 45,000 clones, about 91% seen once; the top ten hold approximately 6%. Sequenced: peripheral blood. The receptors come from an elderly woman with acute or convalescent COVID-19.

V and J are TRBV6-5 and TRBJ2-7; D call uncertain. V was pared by 2 bases and J by 1 base, with 12 bases between. The CDR3 is 15 residues long. Per germline, CDR1 MNHEY and CDR2 SVGAGI. CDR3 residues: CASSYSQAFSYEQYF. The CDR3 region has the DNA TGTGCCAGCAGTTACAGCCAGGCGTTTTCCTACGAGCAGTACTTC.

The V call is TRBV3-1 (or the pseudogene TRBV3-2), the J call TRBJ1-2, with TRBD1 matching over 8 bases. Germline CDR1 LGHDT, CDR2 YNNKEL (reference sequence). CDR3 length: 14 amino acids. The ends lost 5 bases at V and 7 bases at J; junction bases unmatched: 9. The CDR3 DNA is TGTGCCAGCAGCAATGAGGACAGGGCCCGTGGCTACACCTTC. Translation gives CASSNEDRARGYTF.

There are a few counts of this clone. The genes are TRBV3-1 (or the pseudogene TRBV3-2) and TRBJ1-2, with D maybe TRBD1 (5 bases). V shed 1 base and J shed 4 bases, with 13 bases lying between them. This CDR3 comprises 15 residues. Germline V gene sequence: CDR1 LGHDT, CDR2 YNNKEL (reference sequence). In DNA form, the CDR3 reads TGTGCCAGCAGCCAAGGGGGCAGGAGTTCCTATGGCTACACCTTC. Its translation: CASSQGGRSSYGYTF.

Of note for this clone: Other DNA sequences within the sample encode an identical CDR3. The rearrangement joins TRBV18 to TRBJ1-1; the match to TRBD1 covers 9 bases. After removal of 2 bases from V and 0 bases from J, the junction contained 1 base not matched to a gene. The CDR3 runs to 15 residues. Germline V lookup: CDR1 KGHSH, CDR2 LQKENI. Here the CDR3 DNA reads TGTGCCAGCTCACCAGGACAGGGGATGAACACTGAAGCTTTCTTT. Translated, it gives CASSPGQGMNTEAFF.